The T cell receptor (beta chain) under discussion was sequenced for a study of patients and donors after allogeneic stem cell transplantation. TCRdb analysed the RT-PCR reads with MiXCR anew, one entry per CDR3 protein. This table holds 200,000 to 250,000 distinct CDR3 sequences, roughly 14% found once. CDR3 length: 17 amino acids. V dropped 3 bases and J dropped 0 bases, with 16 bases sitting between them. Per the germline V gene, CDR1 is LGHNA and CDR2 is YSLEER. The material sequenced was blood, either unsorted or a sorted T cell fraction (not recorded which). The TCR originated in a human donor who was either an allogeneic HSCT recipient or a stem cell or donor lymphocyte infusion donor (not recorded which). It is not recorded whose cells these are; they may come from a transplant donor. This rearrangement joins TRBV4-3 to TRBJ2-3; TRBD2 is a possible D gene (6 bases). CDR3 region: CASSQGDGGASTDTQYF. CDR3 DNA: TGCGCCAGCAGCCAGGGGGACGGCGGGGCAAGCACAGATACGCAGTATTTT.